This TCR beta chain was recorded in a study of T cell changes during pregnancy in multiple sclerosis (dated by TCRdb to about 2019). For context, the study as a whole: The study examined how the T cell repertoire changed over the course of pregnancy in women with multiple sclerosis.

The V and J ends are trimmed by 6 bases and 1 base, leaving 9 bases between them. From its cysteine to its phenylalanine, the CDR3 spans 13 amino acids. The kept DNA is CDR3 alone, 39 bases in frame from the first base. CDR1 MNHNS and CDR2 SASEGT are derived from the germline V gene. Preparation of the library involved the immunoSEQ multiplex PCR assay. TCRdb mirrors the immuneACCESS table, restricted to in-frame sequences. Some clones are absent from its copies; in checked studies, under half trace to an unresolved V gene, and the reason for the others is unknown. The sample table shows 55,000 to 85,000 clones, and roughly 94% are seen once. The ten largest clones add up to more than 0.45% of the sample. A note on this clone: It lacks a known antigen. No base qualities exist here, and no much larger clone lies one base off it.

Here the chain combines TRBV6-1 and TRBJ1-1; TRBD1 is a weak D gene call, 6 bases matching. The TCR originated in a female donor with multiple sclerosis, enrolled in a pregnancy study. The sequencing used peripheral blood, collected in the third trimester of pregnancy. The DNA sequence is as follows: TGTGCCAGCAGCGAACAGGGGAACACTGAAGCTTTCTTT. Its protein reads: CASSEQGNTEAFF.